What follows is one T cell receptor (beta chain) and its context. A read error may be the cause here, since a much bigger clone is one base away. The sequencer listed for this sample is Illumina NovaSeq 6000. TCR cDNA was made using 5'RACE template switching, a step that added a universal primer site and unique molecular identifiers. Priming for cDNA synthesis came from both the TCR alpha and TCR beta constant segments. Two PCR steps were used to amplify libraries, with sample barcodes and sequencing adapters being added in the second step. Sequencing of libraries was performed on Illumina HiSeq 2500 (2x100 bp) or NovaSeq (2x150 bp). Regarding the original processing steps: Reads were demultiplexed and collapsed into UMI consensus sequences with MIGEC, and V(D)J alignment was performed with MiXCR. Vaccine-responding clonotypes were defined with edgeR using replicate PBMC samples, requiring FDR below 0.01 and a log2 fold change above 5 up to day 15. Each bulk clonotype was labeled CD4 or CD8 based on which sequenced repertoire, CD4 or CD8, contained the clonotype at higher abundance. To estimate how each clone was distributed across memory phenotypes, clonotype frequencies in memory subsets were weighted by FACS-sorted cell numbers. In TCRdb, the public reads were trimmed at Q25 with fastp and aligned with MiXCR, with productive beta chains retained. Rows with one shared CDR3 protein collapse into an entry with the most common genes and DNA. TCRdb's processing, not the authors' own work, is the source of the V and J calls. For this sample there are about 58,000 distinct CDR3 sequences; 5% to 6.5% appear just once. 30% to 35% of the sample belongs to the ten largest clones.

This specimen belongs to a study of T cells after yellow fever vaccination (dated by TCRdb to between 2019 and 2020). Regarding the research as a whole: Memory subsets (EM, EMRA, CM and Tscm) were sorted on a BD FACS Aria III using CD3, CD45RA, CCR7 and CD95 staining. The SMART-Seq v4 Ultra Low Input RNA kit was used to prepare libraries from fractions with low cell numbers. To follow T-cell clones before and after primary and booster YFV17D yellow fever vaccination, bulk TCR alpha and beta repertoires were sequenced over time. Two healthy male donors, one aged 18 to 30 and one aged 30 to 40 years, made up the cohort. Blood samples were taken at several timepoints before and after primary and secondary immunization, and bulk PBMC replicates and cell subsets were isolated. Sorting of memory subsets took place on days 0, 15 and 45 and at 18 months after primary vaccination, as well as on days 0, 15 and 45 after the 30-year booster.

The meaning of the sample's treatment or condition label: live attenuated yellow fever vaccine strain. PBMCs were isolated from peripheral blood using a standard Ficoll-Paque protocol. The RNeasy Micro Kit was used to extract RNA from sorted memory subsets. Paper-wide results and their limitations: The study included only two donors, which limits how far the findings can be generalized. A small fraction of clonotypes appeared in both the CD4 and CD8 compartments, likely as a result of convergent recombination. Compared with the primary T-cell response, the secondary T-cell response was faster but weaker, reaching its peak on day 5 rather than on day 15. After the booster, most clones that had expanded after primary vaccination were detected again (nearly 98% of CD4 and roughly nine tenths of CD8), suggesting broad maintenance of memory. Computational filtering was required because FACS-sorted repertoires could contain abundant contaminating clonotypes from the bulk population. On day 0, almost all vaccine-responding clonotypes were found to be below detection in the sorted memory subsets.

From its cysteine to its phenylalanine, the CDR3 spans 13 amino acids. The CDR3 DNA has 39 bases and is translated from base 1. CDR1 SNHLY and CDR2 FYNNEI are derived from the germline V gene. The junction shows trimming of 8 bases on V and 4 bases on J, plus 14 bases between the germline ends. The input for sequencing was PBMCs, either bulk or a sorted T-cell subset (CD4+, CD8+, memory, or dextramer-sorted; not recorded which), taken on the day of the yellow fever booster vaccination. The TCR originated in a man aged 18 to 29 who received the YFV17D yellow fever vaccine. The chain was built from TRBV2 and TRBJ2-5; the D gene assignment is ambiguous. In nucleotides, the sequence is TGTGCCAGCCTCGTTAGCATGAGAGAGACCCAGTACTTC. This translates into CASLVSMRETQYF.